The following is a TCR beta chain sequence with its context. With 9 bases removed from V and 7 bases from J, the gap between germline ends came to 18 bases. The CDR3 is 14 residues long. The germline V gene encodes CDR1 KGHDR and CDR2 SFDVKD. Per the study methods: Amplification of reference gene primers was used by the study to estimate nucleated cell counts. The assay was immunoSEQ multiplex PCR, and TCRdb's table has in-frame clones only and misses some. The V and J calls and the clone size are those of that table, but D and trimming were determined from the DNA. This sample has fewer than 60,000 clones, with around 87% found just once. This sample stems from a study of blood T cell repertoires in COVID-19. Study-level information: The analysed material was cDNA or gDNA that came from T cells, B-cell-depleted T cells, or PBMCs.

The sequence derives from a man aged 50 to 60 with acute or convalescent COVID-19. V and J are TRBV24-1 and TRBJ2-1; weak D call: TRBD1 (6 bases). Source material: peripheral blood. As DNA, the CDR3 is TGTGCCACCGATACAGGGTTAGGTCAAAATGAGCAGTTCTTC. This sequence encodes CATDTGLGQNEQFF.